The 21 T cell receptor beta chains given below trace back to one sample, sequenced in a study. MiXCR, applied by TCRdb to the RT-PCR reads, yields one record per CDR3 protein. The sample has approximately 720,000 distinct CDR3 sequences; more than 13% are singletons. The sequenced sample was memory CD4+ T cells from blood. The receptors here all came from a female donor in good health, serving as a healthy control.

This clonotype has just a few counts. The CDR3 DNA sequence: TGTGCCAGCTCACCACCGCAAGCGGATACGCAGTATTTT. Protein product: CASSPPQADTQYF. The gene calls are TRBV18 and TRBJ2-3, with D hard to call. The CDR3 sequence is 13 residues long. Per the germline V gene, CDR1 is KGHSH and CDR2 is LQKENI. Trimming took 0 bases from V and 6 from J, leaving 7 bases between them.

V gene TRBV20-1 combines with J gene TRBJ2-7, with 7 bases matching TRBD2. V was clipped by 4 bases and J by 6 bases; unmatched bases: 6. CDR1 and CDR2 (germline): DFQATT, SNEGSKA (reference sequence). CDR3 length: 12 amino acids. The CDR3 protein is CSAIAGPPEQYF. In DNA form, the CDR3 reads TGCAGTGCTATAGCGGGCCCTCCCGAGCAGTACTTC.

The sample holds a few counts of this clonotype. The chain uses TRBV6-2 or TRBV6-3 and TRBJ2-1, with no clear D. Germline V gene lookup returns CDR1 MNHEY and CDR2 SVGEGT. Trimming took off 7 bases at V and 1 base at J, with 11 bases between the two ends. The CDR3 spans 14 residues. CDR3 loop: CASIKGRSYNEQFF. The CDR3 bases are TGTGCCAGCATCAAGGGTAGGTCCTACAATGAGCAGTTCTTC.

The chain combines TRBV29-1 with TRBJ1-3, with TRBD1 matching over 8 bases. Germline trimming cut 7 bases from V and 4 bases from J; bases unmatched to any gene: 6. This CDR3 has 13 amino acids. Germline CDR1 reads SQVTM; CDR2 reads ANQGSEA. CDR3 sequence: CSGTGPSGNTIYF. The CDR3 coding sequence is TGCAGCGGGACAGGGCCGTCGGGAAACACCATATATTTT.

There are many counts of this clonotype. V gene TRBV20-1 combines with J gene TRBJ2-2; D gene unclear. The germline gives CDR1 DFQATT, CDR2 SNEGSKA (reference sequence). V was shortened by 3 bases and J by 3 bases, with 11 bases between the two germline ends. CDR3 length equals 14 residues. CDR3 nucleotides: TGCAGTGCTAGGCGAACAACTGACACCGGGGAGCTGTTTTTT. This translates into CSARRTTDTGELFF.

In this sample, this clonotype turned up a few times. This rearrangement joins TRBV20-1 to TRBJ1-1; D call uncertain. The CDR3 runs 16 residues. The V gene's germline CDR1 is DFQATT and CDR2 SNEGSKA (reference sequence). Trimming took 0 bases from V and 0 from J, leaving 14 bases between them. CDR3 coding DNA: TGCAGTGCTAGAGATTCCTCCGGGGTAGTGAACACTGAAGCTTTCTTT. The encoded protein is CSARDSSGVVNTEAFF.

This clonotype was observed at least ten times. The chain uses TRBV12-3 or TRBV12-4 and TRBJ2-3, with D possibly being TRBD1 (8 bases). The CDR3 is 16 residues long. V was clipped by 2 bases and J by 4 bases, with 16 bases between them. This CDR3 reads CASSLYGQGGSDTQYF. The CDR3 DNA follows: TGTGCCAGCAGTTTATATGGACAGGGAGGGTCAGATACGCAGTATTTT.

This clonotype occurred many times. V usage is TRBV6-2 or TRBV6-3 and J usage is TRBJ2-7; 7 nucleotides line up with TRBD2. There are 15 residues in the CDR3. The V and J ends lost 6 bases and 0 bases, in that order; junction bases with no gene match: 8. CDR1 is MNHEY and CDR2 is SVGEGT in the germline V gene. This CDR3 reads CASRSQRGASYEQYF. CDR3 DNA sequence: TGTGCCAGCAGATCACAGCGGGGTGCCTCCTACGAGCAGTACTTC.

This clonotype was seen only a few times. V gene TRBV20-1 combines with J gene TRBJ2-7; D is unresolved. V lost 5 bases, J lost 1 base, and 9 bases lay in between. CDR1 is DFQATT, CDR2 SNEGSKA, per germline (reference sequence). The CDR3 has 12 residues. For the CDR3, the DNA is TGCAGTGCTGTACGGCTTTCCTACGAGCAGTACTTC. Amino acids: CSAVRLSYEQYF.

This clonotype was seen only a few times. V is TRBV7-2 and J is TRBJ1-3; perhaps TRBD1 as D (6 bases). Germline lookup yields CDR1 SGHTA and CDR2 FQGNSA. The CDR3 extends over 15 amino acids. Trimming shortened V by 5 bases and J by 2 bases, and 13 bases separated the two germline ends. CDR3 sequence reads: CASSPPRGAGNTIYF. The CDR3 DNA follows: TGTGCCAGCAGCCCCCCGAGGGGGGCTGGAAACACCATATATTTT.

The chain links TRBV7-3 to TRBJ1-1; TRBD1 is a possible D gene (5 bases). V lost 5 bases and J 4 bases, leaving 17 bases between the germline ends. The germline CDR1 and CDR2 sequences are SGHTA and FQGTGA. The CDR3 sequence is 15 residues long. In DNA, the CDR3 is TGTGCCAGCAGCCCCCGTGGGGGGTTTGGCACTGAAGCTTTCTTT. It encodes CASSPRGGFGTEAFF.

V is TRBV5-1 and J is TRBJ2-5; D tentatively reads TRBD1 or TRBD2 (5 bases each). The germline CDR1 and CDR2 sequences are SGHRS and YFSETQ. V lost 0 bases and J lost 4, with 10 bases in between. The CDR3 sequence is 14 residues long. CDR3 DNA sequence: TGCGCCAGCAGCTTGGGAGGGGTACGAGAGACCCAGTACTTC. It translates to CASSLGGVRETQYF.

The sample holds a few counts of this clonotype. This sequence joins TRBV15 and TRBJ1-2; D is unresolved. The length of the CDR3 is 18 residues. Germline-derived CDR1 and CDR2 are LNHNV and YYDKDF (reference sequence). The V and J ends lost 4 bases and 4 bases respectively, with 25 bases between them. The CDR3 reads CATSTKKEGIPFSYGYTF. The CDR3 DNA sequence: TGTGCCACCAGCACCAAAAAAGAGGGAATTCCTTTTTCCTATGGCTACACCTTC.

The sample holds a few counts of this clonotype. The chain combines TRBV27 with TRBJ1-1; 8 nucleotides line up with TRBD1. The germline V gene encodes CDR1 MNHEY and CDR2 SMNVEV (reference sequence). The CDR3 is made up of 14 amino acids. J lost 10 bases, V lost 8 bases, and 15 bases had no gene match. Written as DNA, the CDR3 is TGTGCCAGCGAGTTAACCTCAGGGGGCGGTGTAGCTTTCTTT. It encodes CASELTSGGGVAFF.

This clonotype showed up many times. The chain couples TRBV29-1 to TRBJ2-7, with a tentative D call TRBD1 (6 bases). CDR3 length: 12 amino acids. Germline V gene data show CDR1 as SQVTM and CDR2 as ANQGSEA. V lost 4 bases and J lost 3, with 10 bases in between. The DNA for the CDR3 is TGCAGCGTTGGGGACAAACGCTACGAGCAGTACTTC. Amino acid sequence: CSVGDKRYEQYF.

Many counts were recorded for this clonotype. The chain joins TRBV7-3 to TRBJ2-7; D possibly corresponds to TRBD1 (7 bases). The germline gives CDR1 SGHTA, CDR2 FQGTGA. V was pared by 3 bases and J by 6 bases, with 15 bases between. The CDR3 totals 14 residues. The CDR3 reads CASSLSGGNGEQYF. The CDR3 bases are TGTGCCAGCAGCTTGTCAGGGGGGAACGGCGAGCAGTACTTC. Full variable domain (missing parts from reference TRBV7-3 and TRBJ2-7): GAGVSQTPSNKVTEKGKYVELRCDPISGHTALYWYRQSLGQGPEFLIYFQGTGAADDSGLPNDRFFAVRPEGSVSTLKIQRTERGDSAVYLCASSLSGGNGEQYFGPGTRLTVT.

The chain carries TRBV15 and TRBJ1-2, with D possibly matching TRBD1 (6 bases). In germline, CDR1 is LNHNV, CDR2 YYDKDF (reference sequence). The CDR3 has 15 residues. V gave up 0 bases and J gave up 7 bases, with 15 bases separating them. The CDR3 DNA reads as TGTGCCACCAGCAGAGACAGGGGAAGAGTCGTTGGCTACACCTTC. Amino acid sequence: CATSRDRGRVVGYTF. The full variable domain, its missing parts supplied by reference TRBV15 and TRBJ1-2, is DAMVIQNPRYQVTQFGKPVTLSCSQTLNHNVMYWYQQKSSQAPKLLFHYYDKDFNNEADTPDNFQSRRPNTSFCFLDIRSPGLGDTAMYLCATSRDRGRVVGYTFGSGTRLTVV.

This clonotype was detected a few times. The V gene is TRBV20-1, the J gene TRBJ2-1; TRBD2 agrees at 7 bases. The trim removed 6 bases at V and 9 bases at J, leaving 8 bases unmatched. The germline V gene encodes CDR1 DFQATT and CDR2 SNEGSKA (reference sequence). CDR3 length: 12 amino acids. The CDR3 DNA sequence: TGCAGTGCCCAGGGACTACTCAGTGAGCAGTTCTTC. Residues: CSAQGLLSEQFF.

This clonotype showed up just a few times. The chain joins TRBV20-1 to TRBJ2-5; TRBD2 matches at 9 bases. The CDR3 runs to 13 residues. CDR1 DFQATT and CDR2 SNEGSKA come from the germline V gene (reference sequence). V gave up 6 bases and J gave up 9 bases; unmatched junction bases: 11. The CDR3 DNA reads TGCAGTGCCATAGTGCAGGCGGGGGGGGCCCAGTACTTC. It yields the protein CSAIVQAGGAQYF.

The chain couples TRBV12-3 or TRBV12-4 to TRBJ1-1; 10 bases fit TRBD1. The CDR3 length is 18 residues. Germline trimming cut 2 bases from V and 4 bases from J; bases unmatched to any gene: 13. The CDR3 reads CASSLLTFDRGLGTEAFF. CDR3 DNA: TGTGCCAGCAGTTTATTGACATTCGACAGGGGGCTAGGCACTGAAGCTTTCTTT.

The chain recombines TRBV7-2 with TRBJ1-5, with D uncertain. This CDR3 is built from 15 residues. Germline lookup yields CDR1 SGHTA and CDR2 FQGNSA. V was shortened by 4 bases and J by 3 bases, with 13 bases between the two germline ends. CDR3 in amino acids: CASSSRVGDNQPQHF. CDR3 in DNA: TGTGCCAGCAGCTCTAGGGTTGGCGACAATCAGCCCCAGCATTTT.